The rows below give T cell receptor beta chains drawn from one sample of a study of blood T cell repertoires in COVID-19. TCRdb's table, derived via immunoSEQ multiplex PCR, lists solely in-frame clones and lacks some. This table has 60,000 to 70,000 clones, around 80% appearing once. Sequenced: peripheral blood. These receptors were collected from a woman between 65 and 79 years old with acute or convalescent COVID-19. Both conserved end residues are part of each CDR3. D genes are given only for firm matches. Some rows have no size entry. The others give once, few or many, or a class for an expanded clone.

cdr3_length d_call j_call clone_size v_call cdr3_aa cdr3_nt
15 - TRBJ2-5 - TRBV28 CASSPAARGQETQYF TGTGCCAGCAGCCCTGCAGCCAGGGGTCAAGAGACCCAGTACTTC
14 TRBD1 TRBJ1-3 medium-sized TRBV5-5 CASSTTGAGNTIYF TGTGCCAGCAGTACGACAGGGGCCGGAAACACCATATATTTT
16 - TRBJ1-1 - TRBV7-3 CASSSRGGKPNTEAFF TGTGCCAGCAGCTCTCGGGGGGGAAAGCCGAACACTGAAGCTTTCTTT
15 - TRBJ1-4 - TRBV2 CASRLGGNPNEKLFF TGTGCCAGCAGGCTCGGAGGGAACCCTAATGAAAAACTGTTTTTT
12 - TRBJ1-2 - TRBV14 CASSQYNYGYTF TGTGCCAGCAGCCAGTATAACTATGGCTACACCTTC
12 - TRBJ1-2 - TRBV29-1 CSAIVGRGGYTF TGCAGCGCAATAGTTGGGCGTGGGGGCTACACCTTC
13 - TRBJ1-5 - TRBV28 CATHRPGGQPQHF TGTGCCACCCACCGGCCGGGAGGCCAGCCCCAGCATTTT
15 - TRBJ2-3 many TRBV11-2 CASSLDWGGADTQYF TGTGCCAGCAGCTTAGATTGGGGGGGGGCCGATACGCAGTATTTT
19 TRBD2 TRBJ2-1 once TRBV27 CASSRTGQTRTSGGNEQFF TGTGCCAGCAGTCGAACGGGACAGACGAGGACTAGCGGGGGAAATGAGCAGTTCTTC
14 TRBD1 TRBJ1-1 - TRBV6-2/TRBV6-3 CASSYSRQGTEAFF TGTGCCAGCAGTTACTCGAGACAGGGGACTGAAGCTTTCTTT
16 - TRBJ1-5 - TRBV28 CASTPLEGEGNQPQHF TGTGCCAGCACCCCTCTCGAGGGGGAAGGCAATCAGCCCCAGCATTTT
11 TRBD1 TRBJ1-1 once TRBV9 CASSSRQGAFF TGTGCCAGCAGCTCCCGACAGGGAGCTTTCTTT
15 - TRBJ1-6 - TRBV7-2 CASSPKVDWGSPLHF TGTGCCAGCAGCCCCAAGGTGGACTGGGGTTCACCCCTCCACTTT
13 - TRBJ1-1 - TRBV6-2/TRBV6-3 CASSWGRNTEAFF TGTGCCAGCAGTTGGGGCCGGAACACTGAAGCTTTCTTT
11 - TRBJ2-3 - TRBV20-1 CSAHRDDTQYF TGCAGTGCTCACAGGGATGATACGCAGTATTTT
12 - TRBJ1-2 - TRBV6-5 CASSPQGDGYTF TGTGCCAGCAGTCCGCAGGGTGATGGCTACACCTTC
15 - TRBJ2-1 - TRBV30 CAWSVLTTRGHEQFF TGTGCCTGGAGTGTACTAACTACTCGCGGCCATGAGCAGTTCTTC
13 - TRBJ2-3 - TRBV11-3 CASSLDPTDTQYF TGTGCCAGCAGCTTAGATCCGACAGATACGCAGTATTTT
16 TRBD2 TRBJ2-3 - TRBV3-1/TRBV3-2 CASSQLGGFGTDTQYF TGTGCCAGCAGCCAACTCGGGGGGTTTGGCACAGATACGCAGTATTTT
16 - TRBJ1-6 - TRBV7-6 CASSSELSQTNSPLHF TGTGCCAGCAGCTCCGAACTGAGTCAGACAAATTCACCCCTCCACTTT
14 - TRBJ2-7 - TRBV5-6 CASSLSQGAHEQYF TGTGCCAGCAGCTTGTCACAGGGTGCACACGAGCAGTACTTC
12 - TRBJ2-7 - TRBV5-8 CASSHARDEQYF TGTGCCAGCAGCCATGCGCGGGACGAGCAGTACTTC
16 TRBD1 TRBJ1-1 few TRBV5-1 CASSPGQGGGYTEAFF TGCGCCAGCAGCCCGGGACAGGGCGGAGGTTACACTGAAGCTTTCTTT
14 - TRBJ1-3 - TRBV7-9 CASSLERVGNTIYF TGTGCCAGCAGCTTAGAGAGGGTCGGAAACACCATATATTTT
9 - TRBJ1-1 - TRBV3-1/TRBV3-2 CASSQVTFF TGTGCCAGCAGCCAAGTAACTTTCTTT
16 TRBD2 TRBJ2-3 - TRBV6-6 CASSYGLAGGRDTQYF TGTGCCAGCAGTTACGGGTTAGCGGGGGGGCGAGATACGCAGTATTTT
15 - TRBJ1-1 few TRBV6-6 CATSWGLGMNTEAFF TGTGCCACCTCATGGGGCCTGGGGATGAACACTGAAGCTTTCTTT
14 TRBD2 TRBJ2-5 - TRBV7-2 CASSPSRGVETQYF TGTGCCAGCAGTCCCTCGCGGGGGGTAGAGACCCAGTACTTC
16 - TRBJ1-6 - TRBV28 CASSRAQGSYNSPLHF TGTGCCAGCAGCCGTGCACAGGGCTCCTATAATTCACCCCTCCACTTT
15 - TRBJ2-3 - TRBV7-9 CASSRGDPSTDTQYF TGTGCCAGCAGCCGCGGGGACCCCAGCACAGATACGCAGTATTTT
14 TRBD1 TRBJ2-7 few TRBV15 CATSTRDRAYEQYF TGTGCCACCAGCACCCGGGACAGGGCCTACGAGCAGTACTTC
13 - TRBJ1-1 - TRBV6-5 CASSKQTNTEAFF TGTGCCAGCAGTAAACAGACGAACACTGAAGCTTTCTTT
14 - TRBJ2-3 - TRBV5-1 CASSFRGGSDTQYF TGCGCCAGCAGCTTCAGGGGCGGGTCAGATACGCAGTATTTT
12 - TRBJ2-5 once TRBV14 CASSQLEETQYF TGTGCCAGCAGCCAGCTAGAGGAGACCCAGTACTTC
16 - TRBJ1-2 - TRBV18 CASSPPGRGINYGYTF TGTGCCAGCTCACCACCCGGGCGGGGAATTAACTATGGCTACACCTTC